This T cell receptor (beta chain) was recovered during a study of T cell responses to AZD1222 COVID-19 vaccine (dated by TCRdb to 2020 to 2022). As for the study more broadly: TCR sequencing was performed for over 230 trial participants, of whom around 210 were given two doses of AZD1222 and around 25 were given two doses of MenACWY control vaccine. Trial participants were enrolled by age into 18-55, 56-69 and 70-plus year subgroups, with approximately 160, 26 and 62 TCR-sequenced participants respectively.

The CDR3 regions of human TCRbeta chains were analyzed by immunosequencing. Per the source publication's procedure: TCRs in the repertoires were compared against a reference library of SARS-CoV-2-specific TCRs that had been generated with the MIRA antigen-specificity platform. Breadth was defined as the fraction of unique TCRs that were SARS-CoV-2-associated. Depth was defined as the fraction of total T cells that were SARS-CoV-2-associated. Using the MIRA data, every spike-specific TCR was mapped to the spike region that the TCR reacted to and assigned to either a CD4 or a CD8 class. Log10-transformed breadth and depth values were compared by one-way ANOVA with Sidak's multiple comparisons tests. What TCRdb holds here is the immuneACCESS table cut down to in-frame rearrangements. Part of the clones is not present; checked against another copy, under half of the missing clones reflect an unresolved V gene, and the others are unexplained. The DNA was the basis for D and trimming; V, J and clone size are from that table. This sample comprises about 150,000 clones, roughly 93% of them detected only once. The ten largest account for more than 1.5% of the sample.

Sample time point, as interpreted from the label and publication: about 28 days (+/-7) after the second vaccine dose. AZD1222 recipients given second doses at about 4 weeks or at about 12 weeks were pooled, since spike-specific TCR depth and breadth were not found to differ between the two schedules. Samples from vaccinated people were obtained from the UK trials COV001 and COV002, which included a single-blind randomized controlled phase 2/3 trial of AZD1222 (ChAdOx1 nCoV-19) in healthy adults. For TCRbeta chain sequencing, PBMC samples from trial participants were taken at day 0 and at day 28 after the second dose. CDR1 and CDR2 are drawn from the germline V gene: SGHDT, YYEEEE. Including the terminal cysteine and phenylalanine, the CDR3 comprises 15 residues. Only CDR3 DNA is held: 45 bases, read in frame from base 1. Trimming accounts for 4 bases at V and 6 bases at J, while the number of junction bases matched to no gene is 13.

For this clone: No antigen is known for it. No much larger clonotype is one base removed from it; base qualities were not supplied.

Findings and caveats that apply to the study as a whole: Participants were mostly white British and included more females than males, and it was suggested by the authors that clonal diversity may have been underestimated. Conclusions about previously exposed vaccinees were limited because only a handful of AZD1222 recipients were SARS-CoV-2 seropositive at baseline. Epitopes outside the regions mutated in the B.1.351 and B.1.1.7 variants were reportedly recognized by nearly half of the unique spike-specific TCRs. After two AZD1222 doses, spike-specific TCR breadth and depth were significantly higher than at day 0 and than in MenACWY recipients. No day 14 peak-response samples were available, so repertoires were characterized only after the peak T cell response. CD4 TCRs associated with the vaccine covered the entire spike protein, and the dominant responses were in regions 160-218 and 743-854. In the small 56-69-year group, the increase in depth fell short of significance, most likely because of low power.

The sample in question was peripheral blood, obtained 28 days after the second AZD1222 dose. This receptor was obtained from an adult who received the AZD1222 COVID-19 vaccine. The rearranged segments are TRBV5-6 and TRBJ2-7; 7 middle bases align to TRBD2. The DNA reads as follows: TGTGCCAGCAGCGTCCGGGACTACCAGTCGACCGAGCAGTACTTC. The translation is CASSVRDYQSTEQYF.